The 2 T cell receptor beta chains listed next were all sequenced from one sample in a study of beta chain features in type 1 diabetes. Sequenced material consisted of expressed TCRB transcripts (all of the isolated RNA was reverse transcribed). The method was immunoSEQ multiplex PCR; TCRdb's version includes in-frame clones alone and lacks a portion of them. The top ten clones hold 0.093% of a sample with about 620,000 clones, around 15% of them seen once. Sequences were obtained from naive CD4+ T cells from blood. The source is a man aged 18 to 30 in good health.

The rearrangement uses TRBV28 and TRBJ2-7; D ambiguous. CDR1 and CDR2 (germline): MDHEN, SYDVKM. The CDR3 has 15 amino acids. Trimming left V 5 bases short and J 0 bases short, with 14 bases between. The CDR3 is CASSRASRSSYEQYF. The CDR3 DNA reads TGTGCCAGCAGTCGAGCGTCCAGGAGCTCCTACGAGCAGTACTTC. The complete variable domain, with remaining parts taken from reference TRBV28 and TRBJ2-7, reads DVKVTQSSRYLVKRTGEKVFLECVQDMDHENMFWYRQDPGLGLRLIYFSYDVKMKEKGDIPEGYSVSREKKERFSLILESASTNQTSMYLCASSRASRSSYEQYFGPGTRLTVT.

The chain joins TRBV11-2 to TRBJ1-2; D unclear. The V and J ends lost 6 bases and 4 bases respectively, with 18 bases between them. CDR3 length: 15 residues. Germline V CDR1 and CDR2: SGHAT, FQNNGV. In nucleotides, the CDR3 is TGTGCCAGCAGTAGTTTTCGACGTATCGTCTATGGCTACACCTTC. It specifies CASSSFRRIVYGYTF.